Described below is a single T cell receptor beta chain sequence and its context. Its antigen remains unidentified. The entry originates in a study of shared clonotypes between healthy human individuals. Overall study findings and caveats: Rarefaction indicated that sorted-subset sequencing remained incomplete although depth was large. Generation probabilities of non-shared clonotypes were lower (relative to those shared by all four donors). Naive CD4 clonotypes were shared across several donors at around 5.4%.

Only in-frame clones appear in the TCRdb table, and some are missing; sequencing was by immunoSEQ multiplex PCR. The sample records 950,000 to 1,100,000 clones, roughly 80% being singletons. Between the trimmed V and J ends, which lost 2 bases and 4 bases, there was a span of 21 bases. Germline CDR1 and CDR2: GTSNPN and SVGIG (reference sequence). The CDR3 is 16 amino acids. The sequenced sample consisted of memory CD4+ T cells sorted from blood. The subset denotes: CD45RA-negative fraction. V is TRBV30 and J is TRBJ2-7; D unresolved. This sequence originates from a man aged 18 to 30 in good health. CDR3 protein: CAWSRKMRRNEYEQYF. The CDR3 region has the DNA TGTGCCTGGAGTCGAAAGATGCGGCGAAATGAGTACGAGCAGTACTTC. Full variable domain (rest looked up from reference TRBV30 and TRBJ2-7): SQTIHQWPATLVQPVGSPLSLECTVEGTSNPNLYWYRQAAGRGLQLLFYSVGIGQISSEVPQNLSASRPQDRQFILSSKKLLLSDSGFYLCAWSRKMRRNEYEQYFGPGTRLTVT.